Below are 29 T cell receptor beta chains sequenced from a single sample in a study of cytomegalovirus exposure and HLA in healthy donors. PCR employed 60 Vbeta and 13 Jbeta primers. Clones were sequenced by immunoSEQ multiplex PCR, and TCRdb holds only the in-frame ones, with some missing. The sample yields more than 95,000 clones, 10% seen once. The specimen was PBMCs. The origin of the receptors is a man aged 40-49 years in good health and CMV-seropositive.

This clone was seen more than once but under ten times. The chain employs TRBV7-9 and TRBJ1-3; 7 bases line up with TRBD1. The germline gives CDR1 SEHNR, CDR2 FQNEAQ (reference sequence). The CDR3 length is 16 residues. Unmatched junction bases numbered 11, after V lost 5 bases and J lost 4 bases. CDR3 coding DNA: TGTGCCAGCAGCCCCCGGGACAGCGCATTGGGAAACACCATATATTTT. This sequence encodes CASSPRDSALGNTIYF. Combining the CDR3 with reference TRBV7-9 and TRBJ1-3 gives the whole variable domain DTGVSQNPRHKITKRGQNVTFRCDPISEHNRLYWYRQTLGQGPEFLTYFQNEAQLEKSRLLSDRFSAERPKGSFSTLEIQRTEQGDSAMYLCASSPRDSALGNTIYFGEGSWLTVV.

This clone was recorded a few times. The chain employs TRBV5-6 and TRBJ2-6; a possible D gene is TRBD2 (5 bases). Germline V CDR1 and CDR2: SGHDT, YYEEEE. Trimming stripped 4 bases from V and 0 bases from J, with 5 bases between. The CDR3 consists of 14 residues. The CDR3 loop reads CASSGSSGANVLTF. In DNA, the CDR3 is TGTGCCAGCAGCGGGAGCTCTGGGGCCAACGTCCTGACTTTC.

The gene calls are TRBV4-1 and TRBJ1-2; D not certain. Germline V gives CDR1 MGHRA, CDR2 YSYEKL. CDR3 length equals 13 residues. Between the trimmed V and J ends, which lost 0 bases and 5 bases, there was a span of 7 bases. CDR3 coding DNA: TGCGCCAGCAGCCAAGATTACAGTTATGGCTACACCTTC. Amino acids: CASSQDYSYGYTF.

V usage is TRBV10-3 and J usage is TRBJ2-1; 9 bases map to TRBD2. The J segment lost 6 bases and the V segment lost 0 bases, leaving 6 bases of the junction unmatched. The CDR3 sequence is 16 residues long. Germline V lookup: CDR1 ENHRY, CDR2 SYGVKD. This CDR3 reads CAISESRLAGLNEQFF. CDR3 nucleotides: TGTGCCATCAGTGAGTCGAGGCTAGCGGGGCTCAATGAGCAGTTCTTC.

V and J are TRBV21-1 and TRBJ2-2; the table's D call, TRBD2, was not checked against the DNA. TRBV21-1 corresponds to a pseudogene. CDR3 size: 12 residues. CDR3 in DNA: TGTGCCAGCATTAGAGGTCCCGGGGAGCTGTTTTTT. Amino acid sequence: CASIRGPGELFF.

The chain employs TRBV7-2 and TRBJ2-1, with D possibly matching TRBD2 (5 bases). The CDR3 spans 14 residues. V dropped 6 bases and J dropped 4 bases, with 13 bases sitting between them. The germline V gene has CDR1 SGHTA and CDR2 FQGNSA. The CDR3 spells CASRGLSGYNEQFF. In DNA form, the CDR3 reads TGTGCCAGCAGGGGGTTGTCGGGATACAATGAGCAGTTCTTC.

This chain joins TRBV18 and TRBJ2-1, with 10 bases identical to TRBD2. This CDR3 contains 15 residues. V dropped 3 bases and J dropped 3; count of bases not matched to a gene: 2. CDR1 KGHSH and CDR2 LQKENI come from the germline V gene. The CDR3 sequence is CASSPGLADYNEQFF. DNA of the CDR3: TGTGCCAGCTCACCCGGACTAGCGGACTACAATGAGCAGTTCTTC.

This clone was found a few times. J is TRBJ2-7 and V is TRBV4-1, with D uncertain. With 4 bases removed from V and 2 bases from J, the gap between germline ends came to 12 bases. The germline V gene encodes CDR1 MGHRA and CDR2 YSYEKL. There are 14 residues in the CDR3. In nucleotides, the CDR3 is TGCGCCAGCAGCCTGAACAGTTTTGCCTACGAGCAGTACTTC. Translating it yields CASSLNSFAYEQYF.

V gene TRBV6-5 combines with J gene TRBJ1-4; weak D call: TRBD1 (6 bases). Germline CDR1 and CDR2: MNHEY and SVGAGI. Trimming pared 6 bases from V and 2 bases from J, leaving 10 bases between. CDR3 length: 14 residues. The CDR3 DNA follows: TGTGCCAGCAGCCACAGGGCTACTAATGAAAAACTGTTTTTT. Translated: CASSHRATNEKLFF.

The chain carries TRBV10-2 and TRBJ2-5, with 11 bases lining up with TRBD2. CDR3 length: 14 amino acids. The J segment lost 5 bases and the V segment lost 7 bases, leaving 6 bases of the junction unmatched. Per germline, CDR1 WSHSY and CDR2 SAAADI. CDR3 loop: CASTLIAGGETQYF. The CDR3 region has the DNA TGCGCCAGCACCCTGATAGCGGGAGGGGAGACCCAGTACTTC.

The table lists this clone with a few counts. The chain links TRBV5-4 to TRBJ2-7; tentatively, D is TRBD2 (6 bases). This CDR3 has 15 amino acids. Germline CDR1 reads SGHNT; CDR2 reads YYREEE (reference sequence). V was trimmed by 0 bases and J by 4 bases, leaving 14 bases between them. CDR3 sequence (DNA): TGTGCCAGCAGCTTGGAAGTGAGGGACTTATACGAGCAGTACTTC. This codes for CASSLEVRDLYEQYF. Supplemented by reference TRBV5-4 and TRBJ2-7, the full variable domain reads ETGVTQSPTHLIKTRGQQVTLRCSSQSGHNTVSWYQQALGQGPQFIFQYYREEENGRGNFPPRFSGLQFPNYSSELNVNALELDDSALYLCASSLEVRDLYEQYFGPGTRLTVT.

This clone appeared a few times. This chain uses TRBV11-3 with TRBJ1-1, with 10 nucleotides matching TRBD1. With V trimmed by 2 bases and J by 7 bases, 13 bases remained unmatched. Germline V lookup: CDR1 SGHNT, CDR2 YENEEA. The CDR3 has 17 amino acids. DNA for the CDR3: TGTGCCAGCAGCTTATGGAGGAGACAGGGGGCTCGGGGTGAAGCTTTCTTT. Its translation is CASSLWRRQGARGEAFF.

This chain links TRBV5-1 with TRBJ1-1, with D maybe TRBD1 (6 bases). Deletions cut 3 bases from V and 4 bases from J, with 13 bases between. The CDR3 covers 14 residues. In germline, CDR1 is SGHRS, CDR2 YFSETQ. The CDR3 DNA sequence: TGCGCCAGCAGCTGGGGTGAAGGGGGCACTGAAGCTTTCTTT. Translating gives CASSWGEGGTEAFF. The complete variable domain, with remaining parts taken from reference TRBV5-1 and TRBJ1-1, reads KAGVTQTPRYLIKTRGQQVTLSCSPISGHRSVSWYQQTPGQGLQFLFEYFSETQRNKGNFPGRFSGRQFSNSRSEMNVSTLELGDSALYLCASSWGEGGTEAFFGQGTRLTVV.

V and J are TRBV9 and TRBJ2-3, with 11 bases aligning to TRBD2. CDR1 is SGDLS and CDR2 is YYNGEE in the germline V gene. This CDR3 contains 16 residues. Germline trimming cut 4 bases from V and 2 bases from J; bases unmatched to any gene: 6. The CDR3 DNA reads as TGTGCCAGCAGCCCCCGACTAGCGGGATACACAGATACGCAGTATTTT. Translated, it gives CASSPRLAGYTDTQYF.

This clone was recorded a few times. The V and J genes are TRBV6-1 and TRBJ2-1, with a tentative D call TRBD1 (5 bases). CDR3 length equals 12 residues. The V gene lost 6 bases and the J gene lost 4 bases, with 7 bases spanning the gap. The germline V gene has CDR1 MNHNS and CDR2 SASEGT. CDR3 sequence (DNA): TGTGCCAGCAGCTACAGGTACAATGAGCAGTTCTTC. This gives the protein CASSYRYNEQFF.

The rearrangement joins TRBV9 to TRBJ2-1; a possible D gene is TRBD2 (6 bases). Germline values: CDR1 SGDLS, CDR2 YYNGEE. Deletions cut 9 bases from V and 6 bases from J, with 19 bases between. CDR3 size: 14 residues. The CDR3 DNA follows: TGTGCCACCGGTCGGGGAGGCCCTGCCAATGAGCAGTTCTTC. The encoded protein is CATGRGGPANEQFF.

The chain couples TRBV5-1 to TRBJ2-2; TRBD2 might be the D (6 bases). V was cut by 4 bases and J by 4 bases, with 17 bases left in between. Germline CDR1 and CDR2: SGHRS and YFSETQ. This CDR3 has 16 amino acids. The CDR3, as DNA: TGCGCCAGCAGCGGGGACCCAGGACTACTCACCGGGGAGCTGTTTTTT. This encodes CASSGDPGLLTGELFF.

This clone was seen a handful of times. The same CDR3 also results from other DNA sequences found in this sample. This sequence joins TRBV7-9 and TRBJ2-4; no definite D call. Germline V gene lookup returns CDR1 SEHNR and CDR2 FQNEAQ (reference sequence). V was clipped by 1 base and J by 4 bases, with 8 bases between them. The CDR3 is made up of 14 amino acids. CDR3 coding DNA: TGTGCCAGCAGCTTAGGAGGCGAGAAAAACATTCAGTACTTC. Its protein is CASSLGGEKNIQYF.

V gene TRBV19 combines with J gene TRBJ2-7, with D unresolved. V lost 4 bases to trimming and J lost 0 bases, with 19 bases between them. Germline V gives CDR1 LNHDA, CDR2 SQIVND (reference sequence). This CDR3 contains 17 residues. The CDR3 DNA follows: TGTGCCAGTAGTACAACGGTACCGGGTCTCCTCTCCTACGAGCAGTACTTC. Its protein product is CASSTTVPGLLSYEQYF.

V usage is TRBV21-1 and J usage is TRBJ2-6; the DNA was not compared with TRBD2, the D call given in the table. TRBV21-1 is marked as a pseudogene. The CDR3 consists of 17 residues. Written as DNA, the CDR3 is TGTGCCAGCAGCACCAGACTAGGGCCCCATCGGGCCAACGTCCTGACTTTC. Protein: CASSTRLGPHRANVLTF.

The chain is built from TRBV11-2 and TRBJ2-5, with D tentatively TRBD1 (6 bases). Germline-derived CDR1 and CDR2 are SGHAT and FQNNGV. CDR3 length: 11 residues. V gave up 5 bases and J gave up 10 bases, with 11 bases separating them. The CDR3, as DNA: TGTGCCAGCAGCCAGGGGTGGGACCAGTACTTC. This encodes CASSQGWDQYF.

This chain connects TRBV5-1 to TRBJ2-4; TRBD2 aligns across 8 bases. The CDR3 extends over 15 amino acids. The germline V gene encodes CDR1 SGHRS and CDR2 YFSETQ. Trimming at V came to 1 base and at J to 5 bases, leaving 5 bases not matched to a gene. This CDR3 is CASSLLAGPENIQYF. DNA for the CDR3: TGCGCCAGCAGCTTGTTAGCGGGGCCGGAAAACATTCAGTACTTC.

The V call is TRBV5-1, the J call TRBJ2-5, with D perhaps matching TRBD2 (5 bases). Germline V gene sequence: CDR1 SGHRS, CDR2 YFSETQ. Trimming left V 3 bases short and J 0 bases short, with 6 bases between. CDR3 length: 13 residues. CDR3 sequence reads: CASSWENQETQYF. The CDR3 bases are TGCGCCAGCAGCTGGGAGAACCAAGAGACCCAGTACTTC.

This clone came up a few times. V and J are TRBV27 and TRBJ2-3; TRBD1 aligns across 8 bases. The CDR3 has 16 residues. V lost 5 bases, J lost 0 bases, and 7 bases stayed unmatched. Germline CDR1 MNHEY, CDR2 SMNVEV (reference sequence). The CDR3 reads CASSQRWTGSTDTQYF. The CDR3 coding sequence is TGTGCCAGCAGTCAGCGATGGACAGGGAGCACAGATACGCAGTATTTT.

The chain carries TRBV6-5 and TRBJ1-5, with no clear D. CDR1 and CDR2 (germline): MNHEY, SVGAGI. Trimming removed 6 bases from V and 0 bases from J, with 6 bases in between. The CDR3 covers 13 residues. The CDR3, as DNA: TGTGCCAGCAGCTTTATTAGCAATCAGCCCCAGCATTTT. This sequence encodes CASSFISNQPQHF.

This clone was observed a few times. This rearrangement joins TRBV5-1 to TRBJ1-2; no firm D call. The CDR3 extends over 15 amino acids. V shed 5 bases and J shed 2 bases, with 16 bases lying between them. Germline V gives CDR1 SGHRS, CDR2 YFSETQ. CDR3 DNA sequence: TGCGCCAGCAGTCCGACTCGGGGAGGGAACTATGGCTACACCTTC. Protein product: CASSPTRGGNYGYTF.

CDR3 DNA: TGTGCCTGGAAACTTTGGCTAGCCGAGGCAGATGAGCAGTTCTTC. Translation: CAWKLWLAEADEQFF. The V and J genes are TRBV30 and TRBJ2-1, with D perhaps TRBD2 (5 bases). The CDR3 is 15 residues long. Trimming removed 4 bases from V and 8 bases from J, with 21 bases in between. Germline V gene data show CDR1 as GTSNPN and CDR2 as SVGIG (reference sequence). The complete variable domain, with remaining parts taken from reference TRBV30 and TRBJ2-1, reads SQTIHQWPATLVQPVGSPLSLECTVEGTSNPNLYWYRQAAGRGLQLLFYSVGIGQISSEVPQNLSASRPQDRQFILSSKKLLLSDSGFYLCAWKLWLAEADEQFFGPGTRLTVL.

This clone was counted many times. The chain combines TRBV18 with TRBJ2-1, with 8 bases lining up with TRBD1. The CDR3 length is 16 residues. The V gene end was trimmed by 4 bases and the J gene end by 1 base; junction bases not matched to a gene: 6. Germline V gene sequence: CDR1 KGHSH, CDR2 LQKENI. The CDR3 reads CASSRPRTGSYNEQFF. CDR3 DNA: TGTGCCAGCTCACGACCGAGGACAGGGTCCTACAATGAGCAGTTCTTC.

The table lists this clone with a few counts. The CDR3 is CATRGSTIGEQFF. The CDR3 region has the DNA TGTGCCACCAGGGGTAGTACTATTGGTGAGCAGTTCTTC. This rearrangement joins TRBV6-5 to TRBJ2-1, with D maybe TRBD1 (6 bases). V lost 10 bases and J 9 bases, leaving 19 bases between the germline ends. In germline, CDR1 is MNHEY, CDR2 SVGAGI. The CDR3 has 13 residues.